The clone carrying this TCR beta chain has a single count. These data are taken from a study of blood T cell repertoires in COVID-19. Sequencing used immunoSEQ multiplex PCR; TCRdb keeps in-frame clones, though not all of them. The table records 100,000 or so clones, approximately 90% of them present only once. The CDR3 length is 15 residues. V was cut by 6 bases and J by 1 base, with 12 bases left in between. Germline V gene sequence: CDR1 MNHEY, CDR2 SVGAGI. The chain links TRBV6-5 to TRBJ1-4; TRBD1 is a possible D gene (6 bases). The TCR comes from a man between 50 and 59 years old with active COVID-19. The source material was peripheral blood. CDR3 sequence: CASSPRGGTNEKLFF. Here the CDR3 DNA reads TGTGCCAGCAGCCCAAGGGGGGGAACTAATGAAAAACTGTTTTTT.